The rows below give T cell receptor beta chains drawn from one sample of a study of blood T cells in healthy people across ages. TCRdb re-called the 5' RACE reads through MiXCR, storing one row per CDR3 protein. The data show 1.5 million to 2 million distinct CDR3 sequences, over 25% seen once. The sequencing input was blood. Receptors originate from a woman under 40 in good health. CDR3s include the opening cysteine and the closing phenylalanine or tryptophan. The D gene is left open where the match is weak. The size entry is marked missing in some rows and otherwise reads once, few, many or a size class.

clone_size: many; j_call: TRBJ2-7; d_call: TRBD2; v_call: TRBV9; cdr3_aa: CASSVDQGLAGSEQYF; cdr3_nt: TGTGCCAGCAGCGTAGATCAAGGACTAGCGGGAAGCGAGCAGTACTTC
clone_size: .; j_call: TRBJ2-3; d_call: TRBD2; v_call: TRBV28; cdr3_aa: CASRGRGGPEDTQYF; cdr3_nt: TGTGCCAGCAGAGGACGGGGGGGGCCCGAAGATACGCAGTATTTT
clone_size: .; j_call: TRBJ1-1; d_call: .; v_call: TRBV29-1; cdr3_aa: CSAGGSPNTEAFF; cdr3_nt: TGCAGCGCTGGCGGCAGCCCTAACACTGAAGCTTTCTTT
clone_size: many; j_call: TRBJ2-6; d_call: .; v_call: TRBV5-1; cdr3_aa: CASSLAFGARASGANVLTF; cdr3_nt: TGCGCCAGCAGCTTGGCCTTTGGGGCCAGGGCCAGTGGGGCCAACGTCCTGACTTTC
clone_size: .; j_call: TRBJ1-4; d_call: TRBD1; v_call: TRBV29-1; cdr3_aa: CSVQGQGKGYEKLFF; cdr3_nt: TGCAGCGTCCAGGGACAGGGCAAGGGGTATGAAAAACTGTTTTTT
clone_size: .; j_call: TRBJ1-4; d_call: .; v_call: TRBV5-1; cdr3_aa: CASSLSPARNEKLFF; cdr3_nt: TGCGCCAGCAGCTTGTCACCTGCACGGAATGAAAAACTGTTTTTT
clone_size: few; j_call: TRBJ2-7; d_call: TRBD2; v_call: TRBV5-1; cdr3_aa: CASSSLTSGDEQYF; cdr3_nt: TGCGCCAGCAGCTCATTGACTAGCGGGGACGAGCAGTACTTC
clone_size: few; j_call: TRBJ2-5; d_call: TRBD1; v_call: TRBV29-1; cdr3_aa: CSVEGQEETQYF; cdr3_nt: TGCAGCGTTGAGGGACAGGAAGAGACCCAGTACTTC
clone_size: .; j_call: TRBJ1-5; d_call: .; v_call: TRBV25-1; cdr3_aa: CASSEAGGRPQHF; cdr3_nt: TGTGCCAGCAGTGAAGCCGGTGGGAGGCCCCAGCATTTT
clone_size: few; j_call: TRBJ2-1; d_call: TRBD2; v_call: TRBV7-2; cdr3_aa: CASSLEAGVFYNEQFF; cdr3_nt: TGTGCCAGCAGCTTGGAAGCGGGGGTATTCTACAATGAGCAGTTCTTC
clone_size: few; j_call: TRBJ1-2; d_call: .; v_call: TRBV3-1; cdr3_aa: CASSYQALSPGYTF; cdr3_nt: TGTGCCAGCAGTTATCAGGCTTTGAGTCCTGGCTACACCTTC
clone_size: .; j_call: TRBJ2-5; d_call: TRBD1; v_call: TRBV20-1; cdr3_aa: CSASRGQGVETQYF; cdr3_nt: TGCAGTGCTAGTCGGGGCCAGGGGGTGGAGACCCAGTACTTC
clone_size: few; j_call: TRBJ2-7; d_call: .; v_call: TRBV5-5; cdr3_aa: CASSHAASASYEQYF; cdr3_nt: TGTGCCAGCAGCCACGCGGCCTCCGCCTCCTACGAGCAGTACTTC
clone_size: .; j_call: TRBJ2-2; d_call: TRBD1; v_call: TRBV5-4; cdr3_aa: CANSWTTGVGGELFF; cdr3_nt: TGTGCCAACAGCTGGACGACAGGGGTAGGCGGGGAGCTGTTTTTT
clone_size: once; j_call: TRBJ1-4; d_call: .; v_call: TRBV9; cdr3_aa: CASSGKLDEKLFF; cdr3_nt: TGTGCCAGCAGCGGAAAATTAGACGAAAAACTGTTTTTT
clone_size: many; j_call: TRBJ2-3; d_call: .; v_call: TRBV5-1; cdr3_aa: CASSLDGSTDTQYF; cdr3_nt: TGTGCCAGCAGCTTAGACGGCAGCACAGATACGCAGTATTTT
clone_size: .; j_call: TRBJ1-2; d_call: .; v_call: TRBV12-5; cdr3_aa: CASGLRGEVNYGYTF; cdr3_nt: TGTGCTAGTGGTTTGAGGGGGGAGGTTAACTATGGCTACACCTTC
clone_size: .; j_call: TRBJ1-1; d_call: .; v_call: TRBV29-1; cdr3_aa: CSVGRTGSVTEAFF; cdr3_nt: TGCAGCGTCGGACGAACAGGGTCTGTAACTGAAGCTTTCTTT
clone_size: few; j_call: TRBJ1-4; d_call: .; v_call: TRBV7-9; cdr3_aa: CASSPARRGTQRAKLFF; cdr3_nt: TGTGCCAGCAGCCCAGCTCGACGGGGGACCCAGCGAGCAAAACTGTTTTTT
clone_size: many; j_call: TRBJ2-5; d_call: .; v_call: TRBV28; cdr3_aa: CASSLGGPREQYF; cdr3_nt: TGTGCCAGCAGTTTAGGGGGTCCTCGGGAGCAGTACTTC
clone_size: many; j_call: TRBJ1-2; d_call: TRBD1; v_call: TRBV20-1; cdr3_aa: CSASTGTVPKGYTF; cdr3_nt: TGCAGTGCTAGCACCGGGACAGTCCCTAAGGGCTACACCTTC
clone_size: few; j_call: TRBJ2-1; d_call: .; v_call: TRBV30; cdr3_aa: CAWNLGLSLYNEQFF; cdr3_nt: TGTGCCTGGAACTTGGGACTTTCACTCTACAATGAGCAGTTCTTC
clone_size: .; j_call: TRBJ2-1; d_call: TRBD2; v_call: TRBV7-3; cdr3_aa: CASSLTALAGDEQFF; cdr3_nt: TGTGCCAGCAGCTTAACAGCCCTCGCGGGGGATGAGCAGTTCTTC
clone_size: few; j_call: TRBJ2-5; d_call: .; v_call: TRBV20-1; cdr3_aa: CSARDHRQTQYF; cdr3_nt: TGCAGTGCTAGAGATCACCGGCAGACCCAGTACTTC
clone_size: .; j_call: TRBJ1-6; d_call: .; v_call: TRBV9; cdr3_aa: CASSVTDGVSPLHF; cdr3_nt: TGTGCCAGCAGCGTAACCGACGGAGTTTCACCCCTCCACTTT